The next 14 T cell receptor beta chains were all read from a single sample in a study of shared clonotypes between healthy human individuals. Assay used: immunoSEQ multiplex PCR; TCRdb lists only in-frame clones, some missing. The profile shows 2.3 million or so clones, 93% of them singletons. The sequenced sample was naive CD4+ T cells from PBMCs. Subset meaning: CD45RA+ positively selected. The source of these receptors is a young man in good health. Some clones in this sample may be carry-over from other donors' samples.

The chain has TRBV5-1 and TRBJ2-5, with no clear D. The CDR3 spans 14 residues. Per the germline V gene, CDR1 is SGHRS and CDR2 is YFSETQ. The germline V and J ends were trimmed by 6 bases and 5 bases, with 17 bases remaining between them. CDR3 nucleotides: TGCGCCAGCAAGTTGGACCCCTCTGCGGAGACCCAGTACTTC. It translates to CASKLDPSAETQYF.

This clone was detected only once. V and J are TRBV10-2 and TRBJ2-2; 11 nucleotides agree with TRBD2. Germline V gene lookup returns CDR1 WSHSY and CDR2 SAAADI. Unmatched junction bases numbered 2, after V lost 6 bases and J lost 2 bases. The CDR3 is 15 residues long. The CDR3 DNA sequence: TGCGCCAGCAGGCTAGCGGGAGGTAACACCGGGGAGCTGTTTTTT. It codes for CASRLAGGNTGELFF.

The chain links TRBV7-3 to TRBJ2-7, with D possibly TRBD1 on 6 matching bases. The germline V gene has CDR1 SGHTA and CDR2 FQGTGA. The CDR3 is 14 residues long. V shed 5 bases and J shed 3 bases, with 14 bases lying between them. CDR3 region: CASSPRAGDYEQYF. In DNA form, the CDR3 reads TGTGCCAGCAGCCCGCGGGCAGGGGACTACGAGCAGTACTTC.

This chain uses TRBV5-1 with TRBJ2-1; no reliable D call. V was clipped by 0 bases and J by 4 bases, with 8 bases between them. Germline CDR1 reads SGHRS; CDR2 reads YFSETQ. This CDR3 has 14 residues. The CDR3 protein is CASSLGEEYNEQFF. The CDR3 coding sequence is TGCGCCAGCAGCTTGGGGGAAGAGTACAATGAGCAGTTCTTC.

The table lists this clone with a count of one. Other DNA sequences from this sample encode an identical CDR3 as well. The chain uses TRBV5-6 and TRBJ2-7; 7 positions agree with TRBD2. The germline gives CDR1 SGHDT, CDR2 YYEEEE. V shed 4 bases, J shed 2 bases, and the junction held 6 bases outside the gene matches. The CDR3 extends over 14 amino acids. The CDR3 protein is CASSVSGRTYEQYF. The DNA of the CDR3 is TGTGCCAGCAGCGTTAGCGGGCGGACCTACGAGCAGTACTTC.

The CDR3 nucleotides are TGTGCCCGGGGGCCCCCGCAACCGGCTGGGGCCAACGTCCTGACTTTC. This translates into CARGPPQPAGANVLTF. The chain employs TRBV30 and TRBJ2-6; the D gene could be TRBD1 or TRBD2 (6 bases each). CDR3 length equals 16 residues. V was trimmed by 8 bases and J by 2 bases, leaving 19 bases between them. Germline CDR1 and CDR2: GTSNPN and SVGIG (reference sequence).

The chain recombines TRBV29-1 with TRBJ2-5, with unresolved D. V lost 3 bases to trimming and J lost 2 bases, with 7 bases between them. The CDR3 is made up of 12 amino acids. The V gene's germline CDR1 is SQVTM and CDR2 ANQGSEA. The CDR3 here is CSVDARQETQYF. The CDR3 coding sequence is TGCAGCGTTGACGCCAGGCAAGAGACCCAGTACTTC.

The chain recombines TRBV5-1 with TRBJ2-3; D is unresolved. Trimming took off 6 bases at V and 1 base at J, with 6 bases between the two ends. This CDR3 is built from 12 residues. CDR1 is SGHRS, CDR2 YFSETQ, per germline. CDR3 in amino acids: CASTVRTDTQYF. The DNA of the CDR3 is TGCGCCAGCACCGTTCGCACAGATACGCAGTATTTT.

The chain is built from TRBV30 and TRBJ2-3, with a tentative D call TRBD2 (6 bases). V lost 3 bases and J 3 bases, leaving 13 bases between the germline ends. Germline lookup yields CDR1 GTSNPN and CDR2 SVGIG (reference sequence). This CDR3 spans 14 amino acids. The CDR3 loop is CAWSGGVETDTQYF. The DNA for the CDR3 is TGTGCCTGGAGCGGGGGTGTGGAAACAGATACGCAGTATTTT.

The chain links TRBV6-6 to TRBJ2-5, with D hard to call. The length of the CDR3 is 13 residues. V was pared by 4 bases and J by 5 bases, with 11 bases between. Germline CDR1 reads MNHNY; CDR2 reads SVGAGI (reference sequence). CDR3 region: CASSSSHKETQYF. In DNA form, the CDR3 reads TGTGCCAGCAGTTCTTCTCACAAGGAGACCCAGTACTTC.

This rearrangement joins TRBV5-1 to TRBJ2-3, with D perhaps matching TRBD1 (6 bases). CDR1 and CDR2 from the germline V gene are SGHRS and YFSETQ. Trimming cost V 8 bases and J 2 bases, with 15 bases left between them. The CDR3 sequence is 14 residues long. CDR3 residues: CASTIGDNTDTQYF. CDR3 nucleotide sequence: TGCGCCAGTACCATCGGGGACAACACAGATACGCAGTATTTT.

V usage is TRBV7-6 and J usage is TRBJ1-3; 9 bases map to TRBD1. The CDR3 is 14 amino acids. CDR1 SGHVS and CDR2 FNYEAQ come from the germline V gene. Trimming cost V 3 bases and J 7 bases; bases outside gene matches: 4. CDR3 residues: CASSFRQGGNTIYF. CDR3 nucleotides: TGTGCCAGCAGCTTTAGACAGGGGGGGAACACCATATATTTT.

This clone was recorded only once. For the CDR3, the DNA is TGTGCCAGCAGCTTAGCGCAGAGCGCCAGACACAATGAGCAGTTCTTC. It is translated as CASSLAQSARHNEQFF. This chain links TRBV7-9 with TRBJ2-1; unclear D gene. This CDR3 is built from 16 residues. In germline, CDR1 is SEHNR, CDR2 FQNEAQ (reference sequence). V lost 0 bases and J lost 5, with 14 bases in between.

The CDR3 nucleotides read TGTGCCAGCAATCCCGGGGGGGGAGGCAAAAACATTCAGTACTTC. This gives the protein CASNPGGGGKNIQYF. The chain links TRBV28 to TRBJ2-4; 8 bases agree with TRBD2. Per the germline V gene, CDR1 is MDHEN and CDR2 is SYDVKM. V lost 7 bases, J lost 3 bases, and 8 bases stayed unmatched. CDR3 length: 15 amino acids. Based on the CDR3 plus reference TRBV28 and TRBJ2-4, the full variable domain is DVKVTQSSRYLVKRTGEKVFLECVQDMDHENMFWYRQDPGLGLRLIYFSYDVKMKEKGDIPEGYSVSREKKERFSLILESASTNQTSMYLCASNPGGGGKNIQYFGAGTRLSVL.